One sample yielded the 17 T cell receptor beta chains listed below, sequenced in a study of blood T cell repertoires in COVID-19. Here immunoSEQ multiplex PCR was the method, and the copy in TCRdb shows in-frame clones only, minus some. The sample yields 100,000 to 150,000 clones, around 90% seen once. Sequencing used peripheral blood. The source is a woman aged 45-65 years with active or convalescent COVID-19.

The V and J genes are TRBV19 and TRBJ2-5, with D tentatively TRBD2 (7 bases). The germline V gene has CDR1 LNHDA and CDR2 SQIVND (reference sequence). The CDR3 spans 16 residues. V gave up 7 bases and J gave up 3 bases, with 21 bases separating them. The CDR3 region has the DNA TGTGCCAGTACTCCCCGGGGGGCGGGAGCGGAAGAGACCCAGTACTTC. This gives the protein CASTPRGAGAEETQYF.

The rearrangement links TRBV2 to TRBJ1-5; 7 bases fit TRBD1. In germline, CDR1 is SNHLY, CDR2 FYNNEI. CDR3 length equals 13 residues. Trimming removed 8 bases from V and 3 bases from J; junction bases left unmatched: 4. The CDR3 DNA reads TGTGCCAGCGGGACAGAGGCCAATCAGCCCCAGCATTTT. It yields the protein CASGTEANQPQHF.

This rearrangement joins TRBV19 to TRBJ2-2; D is possibly TRBD1 (6 bases). Per the germline V gene, CDR1 is LNHDA and CDR2 is SQIVND (reference sequence). The CDR3 length is 15 residues. Trimming cost V 2 bases and J 3 bases, with 10 bases left between them. The CDR3: CASSILGADTGELFF. For the CDR3, the DNA is TGTGCCAGTAGTATACTGGGGGCGGACACCGGGGAGCTGTTTTTT.

This sequence joins TRBV7-2 and TRBJ2-5, with TRBD1 matching over 9 bases. CDR3 length: 15 residues. Unmatched junction bases numbered 6, after V lost 5 bases and J lost 2 bases. CDR1 and CDR2 from the germline V gene are SGHTA and FQGNSA. The CDR3 reads CASSQGQGGQETQYF. The DNA of the CDR3 is TGTGCCAGCAGCCAGGGACAGGGTGGACAAGAGACCCAGTACTTC.

V gene TRBV6-5 combines with J gene TRBJ2-1, with a tentative D call TRBD1 (5 bases). V was shortened by 0 bases and J by 0 bases, with 9 bases between the two germline ends. CDR3 length: 16 amino acids. The germline gives CDR1 MNHEY, CDR2 SVGAGI. Here the CDR3 reads CASSYSGLSSYNEQFF. CDR3 DNA: TGTGCCAGCAGTTACTCGGGGCTGAGCTCCTACAATGAGCAGTTCTTC.

The rearrangement uses TRBV4-3 and TRBJ2-5; 9 bases line up with TRBD2. J was trimmed by 5 bases and V by 1 base; bases with no gene match: 5. This CDR3 comprises 15 residues. CDR1 is LGHNA, CDR2 YSLEER, per germline. DNA of the CDR3: TGCGCCAGCAGCCAAGCCGGCGGGAGGGGTGAGACCCAGTACTTC. It translates to CASSQAGGRGETQYF.

The V call is TRBV28, the J call TRBJ1-3; D perhaps matches TRBD1 (5 bases). Germline values: CDR1 MDHEN, CDR2 SYDVKM. Trimming pared 3 bases from V and 2 bases from J, leaving 8 bases between. The CDR3 contains 14 residues. CDR3 in amino acids: CASSFGRAGNTIYF. The DNA of the CDR3 is TGTGCCAGCAGTTTCGGCAGGGCTGGAAACACCATATATTTT.

In its sample, this clone was seen a few times. V usage is TRBV19 and J usage is TRBJ1-1; D may be TRBD1 (6 bases). This CDR3 is built from 15 residues. The germline gives CDR1 LNHDA, CDR2 SQIVND (reference sequence). V gave up 6 bases and J gave up 4 bases, with 18 bases separating them. The CDR3, as DNA: TGTGCCAGTAGCCTTCAAGGGGGGGGGACCACTGAAGCTTTCTTT. As protein: CASSLQGGGTTEAFF.

This clone is a singleton in its sample. The chain employs TRBV27 and TRBJ2-1, with TRBD2 identical over 10 bases. Looked up from germline, CDR1 is MNHEY and CDR2 is SMNVEV (reference sequence). CDR3 length: 18 amino acids. J gave up 4 bases and V 1 base, and 10 bases lay outside the gene matches. As DNA, the CDR3 is TGTGCCAGCAGTTTATTCTTTCTAGCGGGAGTTAGTTACAATGAGCAGTTCTTC. Translation gives CASSLFFLAGVSYNEQFF.

The chain couples TRBV6-6 to TRBJ1-5, with D possibly matching TRBD1 (6 bases). V was trimmed by 5 bases and J by 0 bases, leaving 17 bases between them. CDR1 and CDR2 (germline): MNHNY, SVGAGI (reference sequence). The CDR3 contains 17 residues. CDR3 residues: CASSRAAGGHSNQPQHF. For the CDR3, the DNA is TGTGCCAGCAGTCGTGCGGCCGGGGGGCATAGCAATCAGCCCCAGCATTTT.

In this sample, this clone turned up once. The J gene is TRBJ2-5, the V gene TRBV9; the match to TRBD2 covers 9 bases. Germline CDR1 and CDR2: SGDLS and YYNGEE. Trimming at V came to 0 bases and at J to 5 bases, leaving 8 bases not matched to a gene. The CDR3 loop spans 16 amino acids. The CDR3 nucleotides are TGTGCCAGCAGCGTAGGTGGTAGCGGGAGCCAGGAGACCCAGTACTTC. Residues: CASSVGGSGSQETQYF.

V gene TRBV4-2 combines with J gene TRBJ1-2, with D hard to call. The CDR3 runs 14 residues. Germline CDR1 is LGHNA and CDR2 is YNFKEQ. Trimming cost V 1 base and J 6 bases, with 12 bases left between them. CDR3 residues: CASSQVLRADGYTF. CDR3 in DNA: TGTGCCAGCAGCCAAGTTTTGAGGGCTGATGGCTACACCTTC.

This chain joins TRBV23-1 and TRBJ1-1; maybe TRBD1 (5 bases). TRBV23-1 is an open reading frame whose function is uncertain. The CDR3 is 11 residues long. V gave up 6 bases and J gave up 8 bases, with 10 bases separating them. For the CDR3, the DNA is TGCGCCAGCAGGAGGCGGGGGGAAGCTTTCTTT. Translated, it gives CASRRRGEAFF.

The CDR3 sequence is CASSPGTGTYAKNIQYF. In DNA, the CDR3 is TGTGCCAGCAGCCCCGGGACAGGGACGTATGCCAAAAACATTCAGTACTTC. The gene calls are TRBV11-3 and TRBJ2-4, with 9 nucleotides matching TRBD1. CDR3 length: 17 residues. Losses at the gene ends were 5 bases for V and 1 base for J; bases not matched to a gene: 9. Germline loops: CDR1 SGHNT, CDR2 YENEEA.

V gene TRBV19 combines with J gene TRBJ2-2, with D maybe TRBD1 (6 bases). CDR1 LNHDA and CDR2 SQIVND come from the germline V gene (reference sequence). The CDR3 runs to 14 residues. V lost 3 bases and J lost 5, with 10 bases in between. The CDR3 nucleotides read TGTGCCAGTAGTATGGGGGCGCGGACCGGGGAGCTGTTTTTT. Translation gives CASSMGARTGELFF.

The CDR3 is CASSLSGWDGYTF. In DNA form, the CDR3 reads TGTGCCAGCAGCTTATCAGGGTGGGATGGCTACACCTTC. The chain joins TRBV11-2 to TRBJ1-2; a possible D gene is TRBD1 (5 bases). The V end lost 2 bases, the J end lost 6 bases, and 10 bases lay between the germline ends. The CDR3 has 13 residues. Looked up from germline, CDR1 is SGHAT and CDR2 is FQNNGV.

The J gene is TRBJ2-7, the V gene TRBV18; D might be TRBD2 (6 bases). The V end was cut by 5 bases, the J end by 2 bases, with 10 bases between. Germline V lookup: CDR1 KGHSH, CDR2 LQKENI. The CDR3 sequence is 13 residues long. CDR3 sequence: CASSASGAYEQYF. The CDR3 nucleotides are TGTGCCAGCTCAGCGTCGGGGGCCTACGAGCAGTACTTC.